The rows below give T cell receptor beta chains drawn from one sample of a study. TCRdb re-called the 5' RACE reads through MiXCR, storing one row per CDR3 protein. Of roughly 55,000 distinct CDR3 sequences listed, approximately 23% are singletons. Source material: tumor-infiltrating naive CD4+ T cells sorted from the breast tumor. The receptors derive from a female donor with breast cancer. CDR3s include the opening cysteine and the closing phenylalanine or tryptophan. The D gene is left open where the match is weak. A clone size is listed for some rows: how often the clone was seen (once, few, many), or a class if it is expanded.

J gene	V gene	clone size	D gene	CDR3 protein	CDR3 DNA
TRBJ2-6	TRBV12-3/TRBV12-4	few	.	CATSGVNVLTF	TGTGCCACCTCAGGAGTCAACGTCCTGACTTTC
TRBJ1-6	TRBV6-5	few	.	CASSQTRPSLNSPLHF	TGTGCCAGCAGCCAAACCCGGCCCTCTCTTAATTCACCCCTCCACTTT
TRBJ1-2	TRBV2	few	TRBD1	CASSVRDRGQGGYTF	TGTGCCAGCAGCGTGAGGGACAGGGGGCAAGGTGGCTACACCTTC
TRBJ2-7	TRBV20-1	.	TRBD1	CSARWDRAYEQYF	TGCAGTGCTAGGTGGGACAGGGCCTACGAGCAGTACTTC
TRBJ2-7	TRBV3-1	few	.	CASSQDRTGEQYF	TGTGCCAGCAGCCAAGATAGAACGGGGGAGCAGTACTTC
TRBJ2-7	TRBV20-1	.	TRBD2	CSAEGGGGIVEQYF	TGCAGTGCTGAAGGCGGGGGGGGAATCGTCGAGCAGTACTTC
TRBJ1-2	TRBV7-8	.	.	CASTSRAGFILANYGYTF	TGTGCCAGCACCTCGAGGGCAGGGTTTATCTTGGCGAACTATGGCTACACCTTC
TRBJ1-6	TRBV27	few	.	CASSTTLNSPLHF	TGTGCCAGCAGCACGACCCTTAATTCACCCCTCCACTTT
TRBJ2-7	TRBV7-9	.	.	CASSLAGLPSGYEQYF	TGTGCCAGCAGCTTGGCAGGGTTACCCTCTGGCTACGAGCAGTACTTC
TRBJ2-4	TRBV5-1	few	TRBD2	CASSLIGLGEKNIQYF	TGCGCCAGCAGCTTGATTGGACTAGGTGAAAAAAACATTCAGTACTTC
TRBJ2-5	TRBV20-1	medium-sized	TRBD2	CSARDNLAVQETQYF	TGCAGTGCTAGAGATAACCTAGCGGTCCAAGAGACCCAGTACTTC
TRBJ1-5	TRBV10-3	few	.	CAISESVVRNQPQHF	TGTGCCATCAGTGAGTCGGTTGTCCGCAATCAGCCCCAGCATTTT
TRBJ2-3	TRBV6-1	few	.	CASSALVTQYF	TGTGCCAGCAGTGCCCTAGTTACGCAGTATTTT
TRBJ2-1	TRBV5-1	few	TRBD1	CASSLNRGAYNEQFF	TGCGCCAGCAGCTTGAACAGGGGGGCCTACAATGAGCAGTTCTTC
TRBJ1-2	TRBV5-1	many	.	CASSGEVGSGSHGYTF	TGCGCCAGCAGCGGTGAGGTTGGCTCAGGGAGCCATGGCTACACCTTC
TRBJ1-1	TRBV20-1	many	TRBD1	CSARKSDRVNTEAFF	TGCAGTGCTAGGAAGTCCGACAGGGTGAACACTGAAGCTTTCTTT
TRBJ1-2	TRBV3-1	many	.	CASSQDTRSNYGYTF	TGTGCCAGCAGCCAAGATACCCGTTCGAACTATGGCTACACCTTC
TRBJ1-1	TRBV10-2	many	TRBD1	CASGDRGRATTEAFF	TGCGCCAGCGGGGACAGGGGCCGCGCAACCACTGAAGCTTTCTTT
TRBJ2-5	TRBV5-4	few	TRBD1	CASKLDRGRGETQYF	TGTGCCAGCAAACTGGACAGGGGGAGAGGAGAGACCCAGTACTTC
TRBJ2-1	TRBV7-9	many	.	CASSRREMLVVVEQFF	TGTGCCAGCAGCAGACGAGAGATGCTAGTGGTGGTTGAGCAGTTCTTC
TRBJ2-5	TRBV20-1	.	.	CSARGTAYQETQYF	TGCAGTGCTAGAGGGACGGCCTACCAAGAGACCCAGTACTTC
TRBJ2-3	TRBV12-3/TRBV12-4	many	TRBD1	CASSPQQGFTDTQYF	TGTGCCAGCAGTCCCCAACAGGGGTTCACAGATACGCAGTATTTT
TRBJ1-2	TRBV12-3/TRBV12-4	few	.	CASSLTGFSYGYTF	TGTGCCAGCAGTTTGACAGGTTTCTCCTATGGCTACACCTTC
TRBJ2-4	TRBV29-1	many	TRBD1	CSVLDRGKNIQYF	TGCAGCGTTTTGGACAGGGGAAAAAACATTCAGTACTTC
TRBJ2-7	TRBV5-1	few	TRBD2	CASSLDRTSGSYEQYF	TGCGCCAGCAGCTTGGACAGGACTAGCGGGAGCTACGAGCAGTACTTC
TRBJ2-3	TRBV7-3	.	TRBD2	CASSLTGGGHNTQYF	TGTGCCAGCAGCTTAACTGGCGGGGGGCATAACACGCAGTATTTT
TRBJ1-2	TRBV29-1	few	TRBD1	CSVQGTGNYGYTF	TGCAGCGTCCAAGGGACAGGGAACTATGGCTACACCTTC
TRBJ1-6	TRBV20-1	.	.	CSASRRANNSPLHF	TGCAGTGCTAGCCGGAGGGCCAATAATTCACCCCTCCACTTT
TRBJ1-1	TRBV5-1	.	.	CASSQAGGRTEAFF	TGCGCCAGCAGCCAGGCGGGGGGGAGGACTGAAGCTTTCTTT
TRBJ1-1	TRBV12-3/TRBV12-4	.	.	CASHRWGTEAFF	TGTGCCAGTCACCGATGGGGGACTGAAGCTTTCTTT
TRBJ2-5	TRBV20-1	few	.	CSAPRPGWETQYF	TGCAGTGCTCCGAGACCCGGATGGGAGACCCAGTACTTC
TRBJ2-1	TRBV29-1	.	.	CSVEGATLGEQFF	TGCAGCGTTGAGGGGGCGACCCTGGGGGAGCAGTTCTTC
TRBJ1-5	TRBV6-5	.	.	CASSSGEQPQHF	TGTGCCAGCAGCTCTGGGGAACAGCCCCAGCATTTT